This T cell receptor beta chain was recorded in a study of OX40 agonist ivuxolimab in advanced cancers. This CDR3 comprises 11 residues. Germline CDR1 ENHRY, CDR2 SYGVKD. Trimming took 4 bases from V and 7 from J, leaving 7 bases between them. This clone was seen more than once but under ten times. Method: immunoSEQ multiplex PCR; TCRdb's copy keeps in-frame clones and lacks some. The sample holds around 19,000 clones; over 75% are singletons and the top ten take 62%. Patients were excluded for autoimmune disease history or systemic immunosuppression. The sequence came from an adult with an advanced solid tumor such as melanoma, head and neck, liver or kidney cancer. The sequenced sample was CD4+ or CD8+ T cells sorted from blood, obtained in a trial of the OX40 agonist ivuxolimab. The genes are TRBV10-3 and TRBJ1-1; no clear D. The CDR3, as DNA: TGTGCCATCAGTGCCGGGAATGAAGCTTTCTTT. This sequence encodes CAISAGNEAFF.